The 13 T cell receptor beta chains in this list originate from one sample, sequenced in a study of CD8 T cells in ankylosing spondylitis (dated by TCRdb to about 2017). Libraries were made using 5' RACE. The instrument was an Illumina HiSeq 2500. TCRdb took the public reads, trimmed them with fastp at Q25, ran MiXCR for clone calling and kept in-frame beta chains. Identical CDR3 proteins give one entry, which carries the most common genes and DNA. This sample holds 40,000 to 50,000 distinct CDR3 sequences; approximately 2.6% were observed only once. 4.6% of the sample comes from the top ten. Material: blood, either unsorted or a sorted T cell fraction (not recorded which). These receptors were collected from a male donor with ankylosing spondylitis or in good health (not recorded which).

This clonotype was recorded many times. This chain joins TRBV9 and TRBJ2-2; D gene uncertain. Trimming left V 1 base short and J 0 bases short, with 7 bases between. Germline V CDR1 and CDR2: SGDLS, YYNGEE. The CDR3 totals 15 residues. Written as DNA, the CDR3 is TGTGCCAGCAGCGTACGGGTGGCGAACACCGGGGAGCTGTTTTTT. It yields the protein CASSVRVANTGELFF.

This clonotype was picked up many times. The gene calls are TRBV9 and TRBJ1-1; possible D gene TRBD1, 6 bases. Trimming cost V 3 bases and J 5 bases, with 11 bases left between them. Germline V gene lookup returns CDR1 SGDLS and CDR2 YYNGEE. CDR3 length: 13 residues. The CDR3, as DNA: TGTGCCAGCAGCGCTCACAGGGATACTGAAGCTTTCTTT. Amino acids: CASSAHRDTEAFF.

In this sample, this clonotype turned up many times. The J gene is TRBJ2-2, the V gene TRBV9, with 7 nucleotides matching TRBD1. CDR3 length equals 14 residues. With 5 bases clipped from V and 0 bases from J, the junction kept 1 base outside the gene matches. Germline V gene data show CDR1 as SGDLS and CDR2 as YYNGEE. CDR3 amino acids: CASSDRANTGELFF. CDR3 in DNA: TGTGCCAGCAGTGACAGGGCGAACACCGGGGAGCTGTTTTTT.

This clonotype was counted many times. This chain connects TRBV9 to TRBJ2-2; TRBD1 matches 9 bases. Germline V gene sequence: CDR1 SGDLS, CDR2 YYNGEE. V lost 3 bases to trimming and J lost 6 bases; unmatched junction nucleotides: 9. The CDR3 is 16 residues long. The CDR3 loop is CASSATPGQGSGELFF. The CDR3 DNA follows: TGTGCCAGCAGCGCGACACCGGGACAGGGTTCCGGGGAGCTGTTTTTT.

This clonotype was counted at least ten times. V usage is TRBV9 and J usage is TRBJ2-1, with D unclear. The CDR3 runs 13 residues. Trimming pared 4 bases from V and 9 bases from J, leaving 14 bases between. Looked up from germline, CDR1 is SGDLS and CDR2 is YYNGEE. In nucleotides, the CDR3 is TGTGCCAGCAGCATCGCGGTAGTAGCTGAGCAGTTCTTC. Translating gives CASSIAVVAEQFF.

This clonotype appeared many times. This chain links TRBV9 with TRBJ2-5; maybe TRBD2 (6 bases). Deletions cut 0 bases from V and 5 bases from J, with 14 bases between. The CDR3 consists of 15 residues. Germline V gene lookup returns CDR1 SGDLS and CDR2 YYNGEE. In DNA, the CDR3 is TGTGCCAGCAGCGTAGCGATAGGGCGGGGCGAGACCCAGTACTTC. Protein sequence: CASSVAIGRGETQYF.

This clonotype was counted at least ten times. The rearrangement joins TRBV9 to TRBJ1-1, with D possibly being TRBD1 (6 bases). The CDR3 is 18 amino acids. Germline lookup yields CDR1 SGDLS and CDR2 YYNGEE. The V end was cut by 0 bases, the J end by 3 bases, with 21 bases between. This CDR3 is CASSVDPVGAGDYTEAFF. CDR3 DNA sequence: TGTGCCAGCAGCGTAGACCCCGTCGGGGCAGGGGACTACACTGAAGCTTTCTTT. The complete variable domain, with remaining parts taken from reference TRBV9 and TRBJ1-1, reads DSGVTQTPKHLITATGQRVTLRCSPRSGDLSVYWYQQSLDQGLQFLIQYYNGEERAKGNILERFSAQQFPDLHSELNLSSLELGDSALYFCASSVDPVGAGDYTEAFFGQGTRLTVV.

The table lists this clonotype with many counts. V usage is TRBV9 and J usage is TRBJ2-4, with TRBD2 matching 9 bases. The CDR3 spans 17 residues. CDR1 SGDLS and CDR2 YYNGEE come from the germline V gene. With V trimmed by 0 bases and J by 5 bases, 9 bases remained unmatched. CDR3 in amino acids: CASSVGSGRGRENIQYF. Here the CDR3 DNA reads TGTGCCAGCAGCGTAGGTAGCGGGAGAGGTCGGGAAAACATTCAGTACTTC.

This clonotype occurred many times. V gene TRBV9 combines with J gene TRBJ2-7; no clear D gene. Trimming pared 0 bases from V and 2 bases from J, leaving 9 bases between. CDR1 and CDR2 (germline): SGDLS, YYNGEE. The CDR3 totals 14 residues. The CDR3 spells CASSVGLGPYEQYF. CDR3 bases: TGTGCCAGCAGCGTAGGTCTCGGCCCCTACGAGCAGTACTTC.

This clonotype was counted ten times or more. CDR3 sequence reads: CASSVEVEGYTF. The CDR3 DNA reads TGTGCCAGCAGCGTAGAAGTGGAGGGCTACACCTTC. This chain joins TRBV9 and TRBJ1-2, with unresolved D. The CDR3 is 12 residues long. The V end was cut by 0 bases, the J end by 8 bases, with 8 bases between. Germline V gives CDR1 SGDLS, CDR2 YYNGEE.

This clonotype was found many times. The chain links TRBV9 to TRBJ1-6; maybe TRBD1 (6 bases). The V gene's germline CDR1 is SGDLS and CDR2 YYNGEE. V was shortened by 0 bases and J by 5 bases, with 9 bases between the two germline ends. The CDR3 consists of 15 residues. CDR3 bases: TGTGCCAGCAGCGTAGAGGGACAAAATAATTCACCCCTCCACTTT. It is translated as CASSVEGQNNSPLHF. The full variable domain, with the rest looked up from reference TRBV9 and TRBJ1-6, is DSGVTQTPKHLITATGQRVTLRCSPRSGDLSVYWYQQSLDQGLQFLIQYYNGEERAKGNILERFSAQQFPDLHSELNLSSLELGDSALYFCASSVEGQNNSPLHFGNGTRLTVT.

The sample holds many counts of this clonotype. V and J are TRBV9 and TRBJ1-5; 11 positions agree with TRBD1. Losses at the gene ends were 4 bases for V and 4 bases for J; bases not matched to a gene: 4. Per the germline V gene, CDR1 is SGDLS and CDR2 is YYNGEE. CDR3 size: 15 residues. As DNA, the CDR3 is TGTGCCAGCAGCCAAGGACAGGGGGCGAATCAGCCCCAGCATTTT. This encodes CASSQGQGANQPQHF. The complete variable domain, with remaining parts taken from reference TRBV9 and TRBJ1-5, reads DSGVTQTPKHLITATGQRVTLRCSPRSGDLSVYWYQQSLDQGLQFLIQYYNGEERAKGNILERFSAQQFPDLHSELNLSSLELGDSALYFCASSQGQGANQPQHFGDGTRLSIL.

In this sample, this clonotype turned up many times. The rearrangement joins TRBV9 to TRBJ2-1; possible D gene TRBD2, 5 bases. This CDR3 region has 13 residues. Germline values: CDR1 SGDLS, CDR2 YYNGEE. Between the trimmed V and J ends, which lost 3 bases and 7 bases, there was a span of 11 bases. CDR3 DNA: TGTGCCAGCAGCGCCCAGTCGGGAAATGAGCAGTTCTTC. Translating gives CASSAQSGNEQFF. Looking up the rest from reference TRBV9 and TRBJ2-1 gives the full variable domain: DSGVTQTPKHLITATGQRVTLRCSPRSGDLSVYWYQQSLDQGLQFLIQYYNGEERAKGNILERFSAQQFPDLHSELNLSSLELGDSALYFCASSAQSGNEQFFGPGTRLTVL.